The clone carrying this T cell receptor (beta chain) was counted ten times or more. The sample comes from a study of patients and donors after allogeneic stem cell transplantation. The germline V and J ends were trimmed by 5 bases and 3 bases, with 17 bases remaining between them. Germline V lookup: CDR1 LGHNA, CDR2 YNFKEQ. The CDR3 is 15 amino acids. MiXCR, run by TCRdb on the RT-PCR reads, gives a single entry per CDR3 protein. This sample has 800,000 to 1,000,000 distinct CDR3 sequences, with approximately 18% found just once. This receptor was taken from a human donor who was either an allogeneic HSCT recipient or a stem cell or donor lymphocyte infusion donor (not recorded which). It is not recorded whose cells these are; they may come from a transplant donor. Source material: blood, either unsorted or a sorted T cell fraction (not recorded which). The J gene is TRBJ2-7, the V gene TRBV4-2; a possible D gene is TRBD1 (5 bases). The CDR3 loop is CASSVQGIGGYEQYF. Here the CDR3 DNA reads TGTGCCAGCAGCGTCCAGGGAATAGGCGGCTACGAGCAGTACTTC.